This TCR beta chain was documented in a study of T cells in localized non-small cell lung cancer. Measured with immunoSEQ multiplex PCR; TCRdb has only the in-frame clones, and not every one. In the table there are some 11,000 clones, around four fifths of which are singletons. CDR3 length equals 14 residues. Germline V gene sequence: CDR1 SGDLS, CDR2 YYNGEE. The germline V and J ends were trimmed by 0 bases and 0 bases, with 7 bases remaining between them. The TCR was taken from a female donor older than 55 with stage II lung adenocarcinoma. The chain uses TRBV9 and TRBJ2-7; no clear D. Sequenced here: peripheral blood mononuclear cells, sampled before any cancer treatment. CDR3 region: CASSVGMGSYEQYF. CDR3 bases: TGTGCCAGCAGCGTAGGGATGGGCTCCTACGAGCAGTACTTC. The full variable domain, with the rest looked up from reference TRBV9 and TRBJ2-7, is DSGVTQTPKHLITATGQRVTLRCSPRSGDLSVYWYQQSLDQGLQFLIQYYNGEERAKGNILERFSAQQFPDLHSELNLSSLELGDSALYFCASSVGMGSYEQYFGPGTRLTVT.